This TCR beta chain was profiled in a study of T cells in Graves' hyperthyroidism and ophthalmopathy. Study at large: Peripheral blood was acquired at first diagnosis, ahead of any therapy whatsoever. General study points: Before onset, by a median of about six months, the model predicted ophthalmopathy.

TCR beta CDR3 regions were amplified from RNA transcripts. The TCR CDR3 first-round RT-PCR relied on the HTBI primer set. TCRdb redid the calling of the multiplex PCR reads with MiXCR, one entry per CDR3 protein. This table has approximately 570,000 distinct CDR3 sequences, around 20% appearing once. Ophthalmopathy patients had moderate-to-severe active disease, CAS ≥3, NOSPECS ≥4, and disease duration under 3 months. This sample holds PBMCs from roughly 10 ml fresh peripheral blood. Germline V gene lookup returns CDR1 LGHDT and CDR2 YNNKEL (reference sequence). The ends lost 7 bases at V and 8 bases at J; junction bases unmatched: 14. The CDR3 sequence is 16 residues long. In regard to this clonotype: Its antigen is not known.

Sequencing was performed on blood. The sequence was obtained from a man aged 40-55 years with Graves' ophthalmopathy. V is TRBV3-1 and J is TRBJ1-2, with 12 bases lining up with TRBD1. For the CDR3, the DNA is TGTGCCAGCACAGGGACAGGGGGCGGGATGTCGAAAGGCTACACCTTC. Amino acid sequence: CASTGTGGGMSKGYTF.